A selection of T cell receptor beta chains follows, all from one sample in a study of T cells expressing NK-cell markers. TCRdb re-called the 5' RACE reads and shows each CDR3 protein once, DNA omitted. This sample's table reports some 500,000 distinct CDR3 sequences. Sequenced input: blood T cells: a sorted CD56 or NKG2C T cell subset, CD4+ or CD8+ T cells, or bulk PBMC T cells (not recorded which). Every receptor here comes from a woman aged 50 to 65 in good health. Each CDR3 is given with its conserved first and last residue. The order of the fields is J gene, V gene, CDR3 protein.

j_call: TRBJ2-1
v_call: TRBV12-3/TRBV12-4
cdr3_aa: CASSDPGTSGGNNEQFF

j_call: TRBJ2-6
v_call: TRBV7-9
cdr3_aa: CASSGTTGANVLTF

j_call: TRBJ2-7
v_call: TRBV6-5
cdr3_aa: CASSYKGGSLLEQYF

j_call: TRBJ2-7
v_call: TRBV29-1
cdr3_aa: CSVLLLYEQYF

j_call: TRBJ1-5
v_call: TRBV24-1
cdr3_aa: CATSDRHYQPQHF

j_call: TRBJ2-2
v_call: TRBV2
cdr3_aa: CASSDIGRGTGELFF

j_call: TRBJ2-5
v_call: TRBV10-3
cdr3_aa: CATGAGLGGETQYF

j_call: TRBJ1-5
v_call: TRBV6-6
cdr3_aa: CATRDRGWTGNQPQHF

j_call: TRBJ1-3
v_call: TRBV20-1
cdr3_aa: CSASPLPNSGNTIYF

j_call: TRBJ2-1
v_call: TRBV5-5
cdr3_aa: CASSSTTPVGNEQFF

j_call: TRBJ2-4
v_call: TRBV5-1
cdr3_aa: CASRGAGNIQYF

j_call: TRBJ1-2
v_call: TRBV6-1
cdr3_aa: CASSEGAGGGYTF

j_call: TRBJ2-2
v_call: TRBV7-8
cdr3_aa: CASSFTSGRSGGELFF

j_call: TRBJ1-1
v_call: TRBV20-1
cdr3_aa: CSATILIGNTEAFF

j_call: TRBJ2-4
v_call: TRBV6-6
cdr3_aa: CASRDRPVAKNIQYF

j_call: TRBJ2-5
v_call: TRBV27
cdr3_aa: CASGRARKETQYF

j_call: TRBJ1-2
v_call: TRBV12-5
cdr3_aa: CASGLVRGSNGYTF

j_call: TRBJ2-3
v_call: TRBV11-1
cdr3_aa: CASSWARSGTDTQYF

j_call: TRBJ2-3
v_call: TRBV11-2
cdr3_aa: CASRSGTEGDTQYF

j_call: TRBJ2-5
v_call: TRBV2
cdr3_aa: CASSGGSGSTQYF

j_call: TRBJ1-2
v_call: TRBV9
cdr3_aa: CASRGTGQGGRGGYTF

j_call: TRBJ2-5
v_call: TRBV9
cdr3_aa: CASSPPGLAGGETQYF

j_call: TRBJ2-4
v_call: TRBV7-6
cdr3_aa: CASTPFGPGMDKNIQYF

j_call: TRBJ2-1
v_call: TRBV20-1
cdr3_aa: CSAREGLAGGQGPEQFF

j_call: TRBJ2-2
v_call: TRBV10-1
cdr3_aa: CASSERGPGDTGELFF

j_call: TRBJ2-7
v_call: TRBV18
cdr3_aa: CASSPQTGGEQYF

j_call: TRBJ2-1
v_call: TRBV24-1
cdr3_aa: CATSDRTGYRGDYEQFF

j_call: TRBJ2-5
v_call: TRBV20-1
cdr3_aa: CSARAGTGDDGTQYF

j_call: TRBJ2-1
v_call: TRBV20-1
cdr3_aa: CSARDRGLAGNEQFF

j_call: TRBJ1-5
v_call: TRBV4-1
cdr3_aa: CASSRTPSNQPQHF

j_call: TRBJ2-4
v_call: TRBV5-1
cdr3_aa: CASSLSGMMAKNIQYF

j_call: TRBJ2-1
v_call: TRBV7-8
cdr3_aa: CASSLAGMTVNEQFF

j_call: TRBJ1-1
v_call: TRBV6-1
cdr3_aa: CASSENLNTEAFF

j_call: TRBJ2-7
v_call: TRBV29-1
cdr3_aa: CSVVPGSYGEQYF

j_call: TRBJ1-5
v_call: TRBV16
cdr3_aa: CASSPPTGAGNQPQHF

j_call: TRBJ1-5
v_call: TRBV12-3/TRBV12-4
cdr3_aa: CASSPSRGDSNQPQHF

j_call: TRBJ1-5
v_call: TRBV5-5
cdr3_aa: CASSFAPRDRGYYSNQPQHF

j_call: TRBJ1-2
v_call: TRBV2
cdr3_aa: CASSPTETNYGYTF

j_call: TRBJ2-3
v_call: TRBV7-8
cdr3_aa: CASSLALLDTSTDTQYF

j_call: TRBJ2-1
v_call: TRBV6-2/TRBV6-3
cdr3_aa: CASSPLGTGVYNEQFF

j_call: TRBJ2-3
v_call: TRBV24-1
cdr3_aa: CATSDFTSDTQYF

j_call: TRBJ2-7
v_call: TRBV12-3/TRBV12-4
cdr3_aa: CASSLRRNYEQYF

j_call: TRBJ1-3
v_call: TRBV20-1
cdr3_aa: CSARGTGGPGNTIYF